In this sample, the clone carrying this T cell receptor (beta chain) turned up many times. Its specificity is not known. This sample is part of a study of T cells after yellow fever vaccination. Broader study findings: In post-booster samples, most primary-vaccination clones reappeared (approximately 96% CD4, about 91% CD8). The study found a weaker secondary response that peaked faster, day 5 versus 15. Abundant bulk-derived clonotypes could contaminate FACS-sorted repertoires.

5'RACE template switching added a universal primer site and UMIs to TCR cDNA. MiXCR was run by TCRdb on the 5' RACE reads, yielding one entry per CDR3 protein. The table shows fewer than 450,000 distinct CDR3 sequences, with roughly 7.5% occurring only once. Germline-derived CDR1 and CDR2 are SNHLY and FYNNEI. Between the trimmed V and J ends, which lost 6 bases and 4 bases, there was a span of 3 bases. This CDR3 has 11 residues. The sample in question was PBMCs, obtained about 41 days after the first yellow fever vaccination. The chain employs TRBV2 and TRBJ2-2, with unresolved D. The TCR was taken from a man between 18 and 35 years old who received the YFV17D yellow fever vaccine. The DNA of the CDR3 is TGTGCCAGCAGCGTCACCGGGGAGCTGTTTTTT. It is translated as CASSVTGELFF.